Listed below are T cell receptor beta chains from one sample, sequenced in a study of metastatic and nonmetastatic thyroid tumors. TCRdb re-called the PCR reads via MiXCR. Counted here are tens of thousands of clones, around 10% occurring once; the ten biggest clones make up 7% to 9.5%. Sequencing was performed on blood. The source of these receptors is a male donor with papillary thyroid cancer or a benign thyroid nodule (not recorded which). Some clones in this sample may be carry-over from other donors' samples. CDR3s include the opening cysteine and the closing phenylalanine or tryptophan. A D gene is named only where the DNA matches it firmly. For some rows the clone size is stated as once, few or many, or as a class when expanded; others skip it.

j_call d_call v_call clone_size cdr3_nt cdr3_aa
TRBJ2-2 . TRBV4-1 many TGCGCCAGCAGCCATCCCGTGGCCCGCCCCGGGGAGCTGTTTTTT CASSHPVARPGELFF
TRBJ2-7 TRBD2 TRBV10-3 many TGTGCCATCAGTGAGTCGACTAGCGGGAGTTCCGAGCAGTACTTC CAISESTSGSSEQYF
TRBJ2-1 . TRBV18 . TGTGCCAGCACCGACAGGGTCCGGGAGGGGAGAAATGAGCAGTTCTTC CASTDRVREGRNEQFF
TRBJ2-7 TRBD1 TRBV18 many TGTGCCAGCTCACCAAGGGGGCACGAGCAGTACTTC CASSPRGHEQYF
TRBJ2-4 . TRBV19 many TGTGCCAGTAGTATAGAAGTCGAGAGGCATTTCATTCAGTACTTC CASSIEVERHFIQYF
TRBJ1-5 TRBD1 TRBV6-1 few TGTGCCAGCAGTGTACAGGGGGATCAAACCCAGCATTTT CASSVQGDQTQHF
TRBJ2-1 . TRBV29-1 many TGCAGCGTTGAGAAGCGGTACAATGAGCAGTTCTTC CSVEKRYNEQFF
TRBJ1-3 . TRBV6-5 many TGTGCCAGCAGTTACTCGATAGGAGGCGGCGGTGGAAACACCATATATTTT CASSYSIGGGGGNTIYF
TRBJ2-6 . TRBV10-3 many TGTGCCATCAGTGAGTCAGGGGGCTCTGGGGCCAACGTCCTGACTTTC CAISESGGSGANVLTF
TRBJ2-7 TRBD2 TRBV7-8 many TGTGCCAGCAGCCGCCCGGGACTAGCCTCCTACGAGCAGTACTTC CASSRPGLASYEQYF
TRBJ2-1 . TRBV6-1 few TGTGCCAGCAGTCCCCCCGGGGCCAGTGGAAGAAATGAGCAGTTCTTC CASSPPGASGRNEQFF
TRBJ2-3 . TRBV27 many TGTGCCAGCAGTTTACGCCTGCCAGATACGCAGTATTTT CASSLRLPDTQYF
TRBJ1-1 TRBD1 TRBV6-1 many TGTGCCAGCAGTCTGGGACAGGGGGGAGAGGACACTGAAGCTTTCTTT CASSLGQGGEDTEAFF
TRBJ1-1 . TRBV13 many TGTGCCAGCAGCTTAAAAGGGACTGAAGCTTTCTTT CASSLKGTEAFF
TRBJ2-2 . TRBV15 many TGTGCCACCAGCGGGGGTGGAATATGGACCGGGGAGCTGTTTTTT CATSGGGIWTGELFF
TRBJ2-5 . TRBV5-6 many TGTGCCAGCAGCTTGGTAGGCAGCGAAGAGACCCAGTACTTC CASSLVGSEETQYF
TRBJ2-7 TRBD2 TRBV28 many TGTGCCAACCGACCGGGACTAGCGATTAACTACGAGCAGTACTTC CANRPGLAINYEQYF
TRBJ2-5 . TRBV19 many TGTGCCAGTAGTCGTGGAGGAGGTCAAGAGACCCAGTACTTC CASSRGGGQETQYF
TRBJ1-1 . TRBV7-8 many TGTGCCAGCAGCTCCGTGACCGGGACATTCACTGAAGCTTTCTTT CASSSVTGTFTEAFF
TRBJ1-5 TRBD1 TRBV15 few TGTGCCACCAGTTATGGGACAGCTTCTCAGCCCCAGCATTTT CATSYGTASQPQHF
TRBJ2-5 . TRBV14 many TGTGCCAGCAGCCATTCCGAGACCCAGTACTTC CASSHSETQYF
TRBJ1-6 . TRBV6-1 many TGTGCCAGCAGTGGGGGATTTTATAATTCACCCCTCCACTTT CASSGGFYNSPLHF
TRBJ2-1 . TRBV5-1 many TGCGCCAGCAGTCGGGATCTCTCCTACAATGAGCAGTTCTTC CASSRDLSYNEQFF
TRBJ2-4 TRBD1 TRBV18 . TGTGCCAGCTCTGAAGGACAGGGGGGTGGAAACATTCAGTACTTC CASSEGQGGGNIQYF
TRBJ2-7 TRBD1 TRBV11-2 . TGTGCCAGCAGCTACCGACAGGGGTATGAGCAGTACTTC CASSYRQGYEQYF
TRBJ1-1 . TRBV7-6 many TGTGCCAGCAGCTTATTGGGTTTTGCAGGGGCTGAAGCTTTCTTT CASSLLGFAGAEAFF
TRBJ2-2 . TRBV7-8 many TGTGCCAGCAGCTCCCGCTCGGCAGAAGGGGCCGGGGAGCTGTTTTTT CASSSRSAEGAGELFF
TRBJ1-5 . TRBV6-2/TRBV6-3 . TGTGCCAGCAGTTACGGAGGGGGTAATCAGCCCCAGCATTTT CASSYGGGNQPQHF
TRBJ1-2 . TRBV6-2/TRBV6-3 few TGTGCCAGCAGTTACACCACAGATTGCTACACCTTC CASSYTTDCYTF
TRBJ2-7 . TRBV30 many TGTGCCTGGAGGAACAGTCCCTACGAGCAGTACTTC CAWRNSPYEQYF
TRBJ2-7 TRBD1 TRBV6-1 . TGTGCCAGCAGTGAGGCGACAGGGGCGGACGAGCAGTACTTC CASSEATGADEQYF
TRBJ2-4 . TRBV2 many TGTGCCTCCTATCGGGAAGCCAAAAACATTCAGTACTTC CASYREAKNIQYF
TRBJ2-7 . TRBV7-2 . TGTGCCAGCAGCTTAGCGGGGGAGGTCGGGAGCTCCAACGAGCAGTACTTC CASSLAGEVGSSNEQYF
TRBJ1-2 . TRBV28 many TGTGCCAGCAGTTCAGGCTATGGCTACACCTTC CASSSGYGYTF
TRBJ2-3 . TRBV6-4 medium-sized TGTGCCAGCAGTGACGGGGGGACTAGCACAGATACGCAGTATTTT CASSDGGTSTDTQYF
TRBJ1-4 . TRBV25-1 many TGTGCCAGCAGTGAGTTGGACCATAAAGGTCCAACTAATGAAAAACTGTTTTTT CASSELDHKGPTNEKLFF
TRBJ1-5 TRBD1 TRBV19 . TGTGCCAGCTCTGCCAGGGACAGACCCAATCAGCCCCAGCATTTT CASSARDRPNQPQHF
TRBJ2-2 . TRBV11-2 many TGTGCCAGCAGCTTAGTTGGCGGGACTAACACCGGGGAGCTGTTTTTT CASSLVGGTNTGELFF
TRBJ1-2 . TRBV6-1 few TGTGCCAGCAACCCGGGGCCGGAGAACTATGGCTACACCTTC CASNPGPENYGYTF
TRBJ2-5 TRBD2 TRBV6-1 many TGTGCCAGCAGCTCCCTCGGGGGGCAAGAGACCCAGTACTTC CASSSLGGQETQYF
TRBJ2-7 . TRBV20-1 . TGCAGTGCTAGTGCACAGGGTCGGGAAGGTTCCTACGAGCAGTACTTC CSASAQGREGSYEQYF
TRBJ1-1 TRBD1 TRBV28 few TGTGCCAGCGGATGGGGACAGGGAGGGTACACTGAAGCTTTCTTT CASGWGQGGYTEAFF
TRBJ2-1 TRBD2 TRBV20-1 many TGCAGTGCTAGAGGACTAGCGGGAGGGATTTACAATGAGCAGTTCTTC CSARGLAGGIYNEQFF
TRBJ1-4 . TRBV30 few TGTGCCTGGAGTGACCCGGGGAAGGCTAATGAAAAACTGTTTTTT CAWSDPGKANEKLFF